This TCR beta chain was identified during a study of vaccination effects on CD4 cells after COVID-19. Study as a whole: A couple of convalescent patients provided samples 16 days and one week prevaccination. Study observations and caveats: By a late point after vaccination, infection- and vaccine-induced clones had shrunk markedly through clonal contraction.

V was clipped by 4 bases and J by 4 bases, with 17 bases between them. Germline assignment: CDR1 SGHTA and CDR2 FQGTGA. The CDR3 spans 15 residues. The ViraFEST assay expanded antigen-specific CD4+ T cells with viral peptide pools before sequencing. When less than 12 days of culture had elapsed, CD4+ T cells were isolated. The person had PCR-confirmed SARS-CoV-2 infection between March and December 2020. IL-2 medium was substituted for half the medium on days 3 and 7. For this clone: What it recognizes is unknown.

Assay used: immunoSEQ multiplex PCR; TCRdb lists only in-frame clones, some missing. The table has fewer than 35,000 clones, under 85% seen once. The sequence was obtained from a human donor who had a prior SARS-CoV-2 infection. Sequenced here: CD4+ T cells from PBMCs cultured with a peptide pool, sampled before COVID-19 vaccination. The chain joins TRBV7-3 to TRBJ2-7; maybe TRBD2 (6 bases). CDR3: CASSSGGTGPYEQYF. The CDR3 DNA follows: TGTGCCAGCAGCTCCGGCGGGACTGGTCCTTACGAGCAGTACTTC. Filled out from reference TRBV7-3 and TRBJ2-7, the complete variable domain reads GAGVSQTPSNKVTEKGKYVELRCDPISGHTALYWYRQSLGQGPEFLIYFQGTGAADDSGLPNDRFFAVRPEGSVSTLKIQRTERGDSAVYLCASSSGGTGPYEQYFGPGTRLTVT.